The T cell receptor beta chain described here comes from a study of blood T cell repertoires in COVID-19. On the study more broadly: Samples came from the United States, Italy and Spain, spanning acute and convalescent COVID-19.

Source study methods: Scientists estimated how many nucleated cells there were by amplifying reference gene primers. Assay used: immunoSEQ multiplex PCR; TCRdb lists only in-frame clones, some missing. V, J and clone size were drawn from that table, and D and trimming were deduced from the DNA. The sample carries about 25,000 clones, roughly 89% recorded once. The germline CDR1 and CDR2 sequences are MGHDK and SYGVNS. The V end lost 6 bases, the J end lost 1 base, and 12 bases lay between the germline ends. The CDR3 has 14 amino acids. This rearrangement joins TRBV25-1 to TRBJ1-1; a weak D match, TRBD1 (6 bases). The clonotype originates from a man aged 65-85 years with active COVID-19. Sequences were obtained from peripheral blood. The CDR3 protein is CASRPTGENTEAFF. CDR3 nucleotide sequence: TGTGCCAGCAGGCCGACAGGAGAGAACACTGAAGCTTTCTTT.